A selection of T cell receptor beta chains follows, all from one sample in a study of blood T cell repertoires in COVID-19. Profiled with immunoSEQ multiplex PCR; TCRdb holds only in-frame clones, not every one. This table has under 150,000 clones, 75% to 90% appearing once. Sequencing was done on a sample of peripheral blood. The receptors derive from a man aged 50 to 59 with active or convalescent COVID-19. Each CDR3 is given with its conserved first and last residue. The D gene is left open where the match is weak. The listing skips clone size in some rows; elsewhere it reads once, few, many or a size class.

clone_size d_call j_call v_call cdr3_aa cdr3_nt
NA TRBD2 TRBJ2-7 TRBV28 CASSPGLAGVGYEQYF TGTGCCAGCAGTCCGGGACTAGCGGGAGTAGGTTACGAGCAGTACTTC
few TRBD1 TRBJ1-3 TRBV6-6 CASSRGTGQTSGNTIYF TGTGCCAGCAGTCGTGGGACAGGGCAAACCTCTGGAAACACCATATATTTT
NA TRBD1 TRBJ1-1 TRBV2 CASSSSTGVGTEAFF TGTGCCAGCAGTAGCTCGACAGGGGTGGGTACTGAAGCTTTCTTT
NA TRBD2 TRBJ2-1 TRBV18 CASSQSGGSYNEQFF TGTGCCAGCTCACAAAGCGGGGGGTCCTACAATGAGCAGTTCTTC
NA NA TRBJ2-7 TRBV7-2 CASSLDRTGEQYF TGTGCCAGCAGCTTGGACCGGACTGGGGAGCAGTACTTC
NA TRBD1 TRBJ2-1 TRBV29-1 CSVEDRRQGRNEQFF TGCAGCGTTGAAGATCGGCGACAGGGGAGGAATGAGCAGTTCTTC
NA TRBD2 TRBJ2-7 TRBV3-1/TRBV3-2 CASSHPGGSSGSYEQYF TGTGCCAGCAGCCACCCGGGAGGGTCTAGCGGCTCCTACGAGCAGTACTTC
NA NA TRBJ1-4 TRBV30 CAGKGTLNEKLFF TGTGCCGGAAAGGGGACACTAAATGAAAAACTGTTTTTT
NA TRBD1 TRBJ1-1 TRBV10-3 CAISYSTGGRGTEAFF TGTGCCATCAGTTACTCGACAGGGGGCCGGGGAACTGAAGCTTTCTTT
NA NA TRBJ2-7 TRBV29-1 CSVLSSYEQYF TGCAGCGTTTTGAGCTCCTACGAGCAGTACTTC
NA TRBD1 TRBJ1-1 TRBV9 CASSDTGGEAFF TGTGCCAGCAGCGACACAGGGGGTGAAGCTTTCTTT
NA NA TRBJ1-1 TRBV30 CAWSVGSMNTEAFF TGTGCCTGGAGTGTGGGCAGCATGAACACTGAAGCTTTCTTT
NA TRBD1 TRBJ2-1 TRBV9 CASSVQTGEKQFF TGTGCCAGCAGCGTACAGACAGGGGAAAAACAGTTCTTC
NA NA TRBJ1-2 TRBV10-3 CAIRRANYGYTF TGTGCCATCAGGAGAGCTAACTATGGCTACACCTTC
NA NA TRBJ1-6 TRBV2 CASRREGHSNSPLHF TGTGCCAGCAGACGGGAGGGACATTCTAATTCACCCCTCCACTTT
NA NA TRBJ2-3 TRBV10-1 CASSGASADTQYF TGCGCCAGCAGTGGGGCTAGCGCAGATACGCAGTATTTT
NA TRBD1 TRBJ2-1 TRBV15 CATSSAEQGFTNEQFF TGTGCCACCAGCAGTGCTGAACAGGGGTTCACCAATGAGCAGTTCTTC
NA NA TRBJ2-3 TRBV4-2 CASSLVSTDTQYF TGTGCCAGCAGCCTCGTTAGCACAGATACGCAGTATTTT
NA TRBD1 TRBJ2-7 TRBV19 CASSTDRGGEQYF TGTGCCAGTAGTACGGACAGGGGCGGCGAGCAGTACTTC
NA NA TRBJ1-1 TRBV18 CASSTWDNMNTEAFF TGTGCCAGCTCAACTTGGGACAACATGAACACTGAAGCTTTCTTT
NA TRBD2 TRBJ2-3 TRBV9 CASSVDPSGGALDTQYF TGTGCCAGCAGCGTGGATCCCAGCGGGGGGGCATTAGATACGCAGTATTTT
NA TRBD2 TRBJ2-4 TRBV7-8 CASSVTSGTSSAKNIQYF TGTGCCAGCAGCGTGACTAGCGGGACCTCCTCAGCCAAAAACATTCAGTACTTC
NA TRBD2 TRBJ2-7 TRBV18 CASSPPSGATYEQYF TGTGCCAGCTCACCACCTAGCGGGGCAACCTACGAGCAGTACTTC
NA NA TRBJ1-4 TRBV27 CASSSAGTNEKLFF TGTGCCAGCAGTTCTGCGGGAACTAATGAAAAACTGTTTTTT
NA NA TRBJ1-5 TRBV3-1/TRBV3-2 CASSQKYRAPSQPQHF TGTGCCAGCAGCCAAAAATACAGGGCGCCCAGTCAGCCCCAGCATTTT
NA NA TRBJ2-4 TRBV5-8 CASSPRLDIQYF TGTGCCAGCAGCCCTCGTTTAGACATTCAGTACTTC
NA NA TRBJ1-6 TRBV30 CAWRSSSYNSPLHF TGTGCCTGGAGATCGAGCTCCTATAATTCACCCCTCCACTTT
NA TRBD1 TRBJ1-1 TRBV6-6 CASSRDRTNTEAFF TGTGCCAGCAGCCGGGACAGAACGAACACTGAAGCTTTCTTT
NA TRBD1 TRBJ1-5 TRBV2 CASVLDRDQPQHF TGTGCCAGCGTCCTTGACAGGGACCAGCCCCAGCATTTT
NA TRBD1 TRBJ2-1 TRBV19 CASSGTGTGEQFF TGTGCCAGTAGCGGGACAGGGACAGGGGAGCAGTTCTTC
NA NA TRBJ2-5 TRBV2 CASSAETKETQYF TGTGCCAGCAGTGCGGAGACTAAAGAGACCCAGTACTTC
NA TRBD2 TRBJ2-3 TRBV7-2 CASSLEGTTTNTQYF TGTGCCAGCAGCTTAGAGGGGACTACCACGAATACGCAGTATTTT
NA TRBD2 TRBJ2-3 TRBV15 CATSRDLGTSGTTSSTDTQYF TGTGCCACCAGCAGAGATTTGGGGACTAGCGGGACTACCTCGAGCACAGATACGCAGTATTTT
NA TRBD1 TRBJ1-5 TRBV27 CASSFRRGLEGNQPQHF TGTGCCAGCAGTTTCCGCAGGGGGCTAGAAGGCAATCAGCCCCAGCATTTT
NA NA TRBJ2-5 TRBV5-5 CASSSSMIREQETQYF TGTGCCAGCAGCTCCTCTATGATTCGTGAACAAGAGACCCAGTACTTC
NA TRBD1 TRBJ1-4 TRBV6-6 CASFRTGINEKLFF TGTGCCAGCTTTCGGACAGGGATTAATGAAAAACTGTTTTTT
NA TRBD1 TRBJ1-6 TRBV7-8 CASSSGTGNTSPLHF TGTGCCAGCAGCTCCGGGACAGGGAATACTTCACCCCTCCACTTT
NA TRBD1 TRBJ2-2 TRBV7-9 CASSLTGTGVGTGELFF TGTGCCAGCAGCTTAACCGGGACAGGGGTCGGCACCGGGGAGCTGTTTTTT
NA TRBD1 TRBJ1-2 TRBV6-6 CASSSKGGDSYGYTF TGTGCCAGCAGTTCAAAAGGGGGCGACTCCTATGGCTACACCTTC
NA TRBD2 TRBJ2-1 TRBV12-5 CASGPEPGLINEQFF TGTGCTAGTGGGCCGGAACCGGGACTAATCAATGAGCAGTTCTTC
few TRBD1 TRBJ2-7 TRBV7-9 CASKRQGGTYEQYF TGTGCCAGTAAGAGACAGGGTGGCACCTACGAGCAGTACTTC
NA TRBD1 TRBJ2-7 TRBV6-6 CASNRGYEQYF TGTGCCAGCAACAGGGGTTACGAGCAGTACTTC
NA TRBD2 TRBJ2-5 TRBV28 CASSPGTKYQETQYF TGTGCCAGCAGTCCGGGGACTAAGTACCAAGAGACCCAGTACTTC
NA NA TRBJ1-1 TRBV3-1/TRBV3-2 CASSQTGSNTEAFF TGTGCCAGCAGCCAGACAGGTTCGAACACTGAAGCTTTCTTT
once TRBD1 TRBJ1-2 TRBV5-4 CASSLGQGLDGYTF TGTGCCAGCAGCTTGGGACAGGGTCTAGATGGCTACACCTTC
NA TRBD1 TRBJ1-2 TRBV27 CASYNRQGGGYTF TGTGCCAGCTACAACCGACAGGGAGGCGGCTACACCTTC
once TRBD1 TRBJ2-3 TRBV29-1 CSVGGTGKSDTQYF TGCAGCGTTGGGGGGACAGGGAAATCAGATACGCAGTATTTT
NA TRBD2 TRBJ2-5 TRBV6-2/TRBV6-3 CASSDTRSSGLLYF TGTGCCAGCAGTGACACCAGGAGTAGCGGGCTCCTTTACTTC
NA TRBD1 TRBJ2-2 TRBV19 CASSPGTGGTGELFF TGTGCCAGTAGTCCCGGGACAGGGGGCACCGGGGAGCTGTTTTTT
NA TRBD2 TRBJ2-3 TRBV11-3 CASSLSGGDTDTQYF TGTGCCAGCAGTCTAAGCGGGGGAGACACAGATACGCAGTATTTT
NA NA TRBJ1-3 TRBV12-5 CASGPTRGQPGNTIYF TGTGCTAGTGGCCCTACCCGAGGGCAACCTGGAAACACCATATATTTT
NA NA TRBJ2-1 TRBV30 CAWSVLSGYNEQFF TGTGCCTGGAGTGTACTTAGCGGCTACAATGAGCAGTTCTTC
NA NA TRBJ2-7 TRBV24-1 CATSDAGTYEQYF TGTGCCACCAGTGATGCGGGCACCTACGAGCAGTACTTC
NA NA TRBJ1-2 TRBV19 CASSMGRYGYTF TGTGCCAGTAGTATGGGCAGATATGGCTACACCTTC
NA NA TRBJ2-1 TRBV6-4 CASSPEEYNEQFF TGTGCCAGCAGTCCCGAGGAGTACAATGAGCAGTTCTTC
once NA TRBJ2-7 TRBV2 CAGSENSFYEQYF TGTGCCGGCTCCGAGAACAGCTTCTACGAGCAGTACTTC
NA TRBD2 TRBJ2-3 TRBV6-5 CASRTSWGADTQYF TGTGCCAGCAGGACTAGCTGGGGTGCAGATACGCAGTATTTT
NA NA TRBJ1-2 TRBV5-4 CASSLQGYGYTF TGTGCCAGCAGCTTGCAGGGTTACGGCTACACCTTC
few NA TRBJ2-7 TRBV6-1 CASSETTYEQYF TGTGCCAGCAGTGAAACAACCTACGAGCAGTACTTC
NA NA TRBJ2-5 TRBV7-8 CASSLARRLAPRETQYF TGTGCCAGCAGCTTAGCGCGGCGTCTAGCGCCCCGGGAGACCCAGTACTTC